This T cell receptor (beta chain) was documented in a study of response to subunit inactivated influenza vaccine. Study-level results: Researchers suggested that each seasonal influenza vaccination recruits few new T cells.

Per the germline V gene, CDR1 is DFQATT and CDR2 is SNEGSKA (reference sequence). This CDR3 comprises 12 residues. V lost 5 bases to trimming and J lost 1 base, with 8 bases between them. This clonotype was picked up a small number of times. The antigen remains undetermined. TCRdb reprocessed the RT-PCR reads with MiXCR, giving one entry per CDR3 protein. This table holds over 750,000 distinct CDR3 sequences, around 20% found once. Sequenced here: PBMCs from blood, sampled 5 days after vaccination. The TCR was taken from a man aged 45-65 years who received an inactivated influenza vaccine. V usage is TRBV20-1 and J usage is TRBJ1-1, with D unresolved. The DNA for the CDR3 is TGCAGTGCTCTGACTGAGAACACTGAAGCTTTCTTT. Amino acids: CSALTENTEAFF.